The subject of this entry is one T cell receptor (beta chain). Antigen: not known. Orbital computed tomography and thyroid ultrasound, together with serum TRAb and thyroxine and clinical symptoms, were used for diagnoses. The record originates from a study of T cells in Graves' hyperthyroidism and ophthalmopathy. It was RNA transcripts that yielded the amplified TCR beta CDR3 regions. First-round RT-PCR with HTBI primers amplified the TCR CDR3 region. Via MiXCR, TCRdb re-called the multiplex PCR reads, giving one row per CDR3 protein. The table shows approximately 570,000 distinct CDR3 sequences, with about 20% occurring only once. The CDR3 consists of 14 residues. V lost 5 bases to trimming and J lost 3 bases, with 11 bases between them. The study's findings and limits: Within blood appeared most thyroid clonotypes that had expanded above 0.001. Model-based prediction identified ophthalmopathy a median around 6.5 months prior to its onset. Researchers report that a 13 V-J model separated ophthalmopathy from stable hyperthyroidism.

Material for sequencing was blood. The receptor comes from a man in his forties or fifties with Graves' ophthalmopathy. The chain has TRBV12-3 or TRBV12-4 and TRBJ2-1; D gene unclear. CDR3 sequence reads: CASSLPTLYNEQFF. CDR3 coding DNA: TGTGCCAGCAGTCTACCTACGCTCTACAATGAGCAGTTCTTC.